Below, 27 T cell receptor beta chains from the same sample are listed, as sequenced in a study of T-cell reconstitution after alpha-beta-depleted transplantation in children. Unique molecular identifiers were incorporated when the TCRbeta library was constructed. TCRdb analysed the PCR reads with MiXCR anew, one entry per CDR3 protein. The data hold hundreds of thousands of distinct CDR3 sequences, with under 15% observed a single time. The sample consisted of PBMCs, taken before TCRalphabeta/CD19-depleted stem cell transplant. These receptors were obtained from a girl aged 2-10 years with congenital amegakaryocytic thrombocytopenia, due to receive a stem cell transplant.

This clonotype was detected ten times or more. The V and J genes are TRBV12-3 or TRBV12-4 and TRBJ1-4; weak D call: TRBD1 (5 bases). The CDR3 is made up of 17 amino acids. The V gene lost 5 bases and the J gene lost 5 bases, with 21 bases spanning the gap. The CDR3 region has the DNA TGTGCCAGCAGTCCCCATGGTGGGAACAGGTGGAATGAAAAACTGTTTTTT. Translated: CASSPHGGNRWNEKLFF.

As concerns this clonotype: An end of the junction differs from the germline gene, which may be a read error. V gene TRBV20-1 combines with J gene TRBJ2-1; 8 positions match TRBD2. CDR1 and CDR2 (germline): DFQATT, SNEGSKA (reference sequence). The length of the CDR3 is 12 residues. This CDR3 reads CSARDQVAGLVF. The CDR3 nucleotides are TGCAGTGCTAGAGATCAGGTAGCGGGATTGGTCTTC.

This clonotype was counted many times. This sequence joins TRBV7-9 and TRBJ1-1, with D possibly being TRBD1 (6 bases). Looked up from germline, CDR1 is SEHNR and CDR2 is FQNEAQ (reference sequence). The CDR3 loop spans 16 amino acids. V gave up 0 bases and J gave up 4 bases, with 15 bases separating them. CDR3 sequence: CASSLARGRGGTEAFF. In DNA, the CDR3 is TGTGCCAGCAGCTTAGCGCGGGGGCGAGGTGGCACTGAAGCTTTCTTT.

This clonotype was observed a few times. CDR3 bases: TGTGCCAGCAGCTCCGACCTCGAGGATGCGGCGCAGTACTTC. Protein product: CASSSDLEDAAQYF. The chain combines TRBV7-9 with TRBJ2-7; D call uncertain. CDR1 is SEHNR and CDR2 is FQNEAQ in the germline V gene (reference sequence). The CDR3 runs to 14 residues. V was clipped by 4 bases and J by 9 bases, with 19 bases between them.

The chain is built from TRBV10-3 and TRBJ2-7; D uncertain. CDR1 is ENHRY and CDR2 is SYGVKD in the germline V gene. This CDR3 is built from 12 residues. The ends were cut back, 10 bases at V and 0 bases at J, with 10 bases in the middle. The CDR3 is CATWTDSYEQYF. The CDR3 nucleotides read TGTGCCACCTGGACGGACTCCTACGAGCAGTACTTC.

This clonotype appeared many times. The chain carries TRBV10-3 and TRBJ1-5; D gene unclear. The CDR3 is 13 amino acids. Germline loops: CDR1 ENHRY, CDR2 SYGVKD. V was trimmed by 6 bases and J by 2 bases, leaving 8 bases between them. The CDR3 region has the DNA TGTGCCATCAGAGGACCGGGCAATCAGCCCCAGCATTTT. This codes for CAIRGPGNQPQHF.

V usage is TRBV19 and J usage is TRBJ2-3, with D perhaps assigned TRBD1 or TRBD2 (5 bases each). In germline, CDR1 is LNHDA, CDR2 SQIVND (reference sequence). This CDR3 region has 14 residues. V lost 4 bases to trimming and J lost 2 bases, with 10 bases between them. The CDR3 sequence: CASSRRGDTDTQYF. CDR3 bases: TGTGCCAGTAGTAGAAGGGGAGACACAGATACGCAGTATTTT.

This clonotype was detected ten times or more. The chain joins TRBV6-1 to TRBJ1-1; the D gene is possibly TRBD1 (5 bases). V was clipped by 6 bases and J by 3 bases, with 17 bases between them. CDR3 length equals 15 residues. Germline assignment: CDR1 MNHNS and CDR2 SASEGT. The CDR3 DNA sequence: TGTGCCAGCAGGCAACCTTTACAGGACTACACTGAAGCTTTCTTT. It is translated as CASRQPLQDYTEAFF.

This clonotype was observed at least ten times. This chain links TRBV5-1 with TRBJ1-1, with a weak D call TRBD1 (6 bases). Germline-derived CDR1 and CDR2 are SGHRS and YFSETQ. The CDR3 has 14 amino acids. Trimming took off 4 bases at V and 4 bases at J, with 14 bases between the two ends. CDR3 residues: CASSTGGAGTEAFF. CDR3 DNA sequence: TGCGCCAGCAGCACGGGGGGCGCGGGCACTGAAGCTTTCTTT.

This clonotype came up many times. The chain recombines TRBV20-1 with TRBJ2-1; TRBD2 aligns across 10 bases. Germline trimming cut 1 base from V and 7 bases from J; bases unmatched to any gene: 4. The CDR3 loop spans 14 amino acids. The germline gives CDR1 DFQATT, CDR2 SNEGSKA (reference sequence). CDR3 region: CSARASGRGNEQFF. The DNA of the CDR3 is TGCAGTGCTAGAGCTAGCGGGAGAGGTAATGAGCAGTTCTTC.

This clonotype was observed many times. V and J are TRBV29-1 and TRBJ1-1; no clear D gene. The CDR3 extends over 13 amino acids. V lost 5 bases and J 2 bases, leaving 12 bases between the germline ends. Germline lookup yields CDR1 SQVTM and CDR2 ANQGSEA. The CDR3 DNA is TGCAGCGTTCACGACTTTGCCAACACTGAAGCTTTCTTT. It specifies CSVHDFANTEAFF.

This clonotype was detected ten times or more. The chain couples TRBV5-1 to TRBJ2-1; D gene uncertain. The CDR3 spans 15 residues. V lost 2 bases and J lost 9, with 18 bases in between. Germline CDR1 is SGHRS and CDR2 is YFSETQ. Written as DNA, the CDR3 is TGCGCCAGCAGCTTCTCGAGTAGTGGGGTGGGTGAGCAGTTCTTC. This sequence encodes CASSFSSSGVGEQFF.

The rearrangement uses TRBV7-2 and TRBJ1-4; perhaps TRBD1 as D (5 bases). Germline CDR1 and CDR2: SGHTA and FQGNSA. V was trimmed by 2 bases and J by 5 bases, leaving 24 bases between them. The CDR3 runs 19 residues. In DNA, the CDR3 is TGTGCCAGCAGCTTATCGGGACTCCGAGAACAAAAACCAAATGAAAAACTGTTTTTT. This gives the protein CASSLSGLREQKPNEKLFF.

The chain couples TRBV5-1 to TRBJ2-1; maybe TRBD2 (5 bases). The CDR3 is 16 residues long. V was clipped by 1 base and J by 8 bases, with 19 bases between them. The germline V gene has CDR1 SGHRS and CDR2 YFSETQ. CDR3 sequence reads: CASSLLIATRTDEQFF. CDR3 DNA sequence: TGCGCCAGCAGCTTGTTAATAGCGACCCGAACGGATGAGCAGTTCTTC.

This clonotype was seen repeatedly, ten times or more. The CDR3, as DNA: TGCAGCGTTGAAGGTCGAGCGGGAGGTTCCTACAATGAGCAGTTCTTC. It yields the protein CSVEGRAGGSYNEQFF. The chain carries TRBV29-1 and TRBJ2-1, with 9 positions matching TRBD2. The CDR3 has 16 residues. Germline CDR1 and CDR2: SQVTM and ANQGSEA. J lost 1 base, V lost 1 base, and 5 bases had no gene match.

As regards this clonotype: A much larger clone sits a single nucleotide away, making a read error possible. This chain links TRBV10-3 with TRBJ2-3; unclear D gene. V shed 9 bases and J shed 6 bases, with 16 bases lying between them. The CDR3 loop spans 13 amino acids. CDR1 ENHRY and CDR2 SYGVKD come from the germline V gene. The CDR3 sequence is CAIGRRESDTQYF. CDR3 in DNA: TGTGCCATTGGGCGGAGAGAGAGTGATACGCAGTATTTT.

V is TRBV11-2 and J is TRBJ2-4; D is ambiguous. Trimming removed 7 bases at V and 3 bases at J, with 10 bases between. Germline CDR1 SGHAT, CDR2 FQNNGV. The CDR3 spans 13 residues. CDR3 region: CASTSLGKNIQYF. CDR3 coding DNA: TGTGCCAGCACCTCCTTGGGCAAAAACATTCAGTACTTC. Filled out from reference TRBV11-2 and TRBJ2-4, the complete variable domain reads EAGVAQSPRYKIIEKRQSVAFWCNPISGHATLYWYQQILGQGPKLLIQFQNNGVVDDSQLPKDRFSAERLKGVDSTLKIQPAKLEDSAVYLCASTSLGKNIQYFGAGTRLSVL.

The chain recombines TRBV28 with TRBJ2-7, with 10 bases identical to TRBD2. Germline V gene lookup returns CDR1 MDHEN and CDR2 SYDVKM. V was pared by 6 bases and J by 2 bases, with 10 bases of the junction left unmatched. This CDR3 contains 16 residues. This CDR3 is CASSLIGTSDTYEQYF. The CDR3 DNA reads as TGTGCCAGCAGCCTGATCGGGACTAGCGACACCTACGAGCAGTACTTC.

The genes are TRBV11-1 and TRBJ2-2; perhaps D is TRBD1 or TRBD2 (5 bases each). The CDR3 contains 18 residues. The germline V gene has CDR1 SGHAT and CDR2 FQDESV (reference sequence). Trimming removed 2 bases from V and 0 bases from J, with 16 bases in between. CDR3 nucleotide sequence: TGTGCCAGCAGCTTATGGGGGAAGGCAGCCGCGAACACCGGGGAGCTGTTTTTT. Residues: CASSLWGKAAANTGELFF.

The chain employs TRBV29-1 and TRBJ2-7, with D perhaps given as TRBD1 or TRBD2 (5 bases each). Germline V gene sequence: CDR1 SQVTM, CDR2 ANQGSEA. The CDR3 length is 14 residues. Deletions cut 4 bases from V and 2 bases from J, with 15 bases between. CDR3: CSVAPGTATYEQYF. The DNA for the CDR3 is TGCAGCGTTGCCCCCGGGACGGCGACCTACGAGCAGTACTTC.

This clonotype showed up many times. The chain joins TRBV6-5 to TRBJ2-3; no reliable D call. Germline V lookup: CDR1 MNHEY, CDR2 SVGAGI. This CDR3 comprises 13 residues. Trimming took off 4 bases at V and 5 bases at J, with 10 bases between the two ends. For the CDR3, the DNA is TGTGCCAGCAGTTCCCCGCCGGTAGATACGCAGTATTTT. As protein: CASSSPPVDTQYF.

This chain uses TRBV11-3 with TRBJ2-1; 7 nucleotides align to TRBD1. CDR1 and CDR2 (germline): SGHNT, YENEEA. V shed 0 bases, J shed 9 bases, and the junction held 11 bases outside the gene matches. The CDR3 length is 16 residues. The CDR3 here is CASSLEGTALRGEQFF. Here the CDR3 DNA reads TGTGCCAGCAGCTTAGAAGGGACAGCTCTACGGGGTGAGCAGTTCTTC.

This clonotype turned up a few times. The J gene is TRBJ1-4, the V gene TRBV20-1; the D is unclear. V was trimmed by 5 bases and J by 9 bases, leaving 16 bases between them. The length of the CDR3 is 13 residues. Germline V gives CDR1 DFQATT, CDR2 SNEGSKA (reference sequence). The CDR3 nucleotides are TGCAGTGCTTGGACCCAGGAGGTACAAAAACTGTTTTTT. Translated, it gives CSAWTQEVQKLFF.

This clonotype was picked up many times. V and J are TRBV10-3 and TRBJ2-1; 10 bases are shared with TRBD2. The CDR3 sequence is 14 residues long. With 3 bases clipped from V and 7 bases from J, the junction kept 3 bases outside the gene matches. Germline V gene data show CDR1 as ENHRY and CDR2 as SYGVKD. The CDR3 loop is CAISEAGGLNEQFF. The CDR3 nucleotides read TGTGCCATCAGTGAAGCGGGAGGGCTTAATGAGCAGTTCTTC.

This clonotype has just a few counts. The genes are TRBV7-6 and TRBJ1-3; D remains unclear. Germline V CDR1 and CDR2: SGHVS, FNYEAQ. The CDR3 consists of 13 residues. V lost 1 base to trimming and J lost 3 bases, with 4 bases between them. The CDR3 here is CASSLGFGNTIYF. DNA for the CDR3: TGTGCCAGCAGCTTAGGCTTTGGAAACACCATATATTTT.

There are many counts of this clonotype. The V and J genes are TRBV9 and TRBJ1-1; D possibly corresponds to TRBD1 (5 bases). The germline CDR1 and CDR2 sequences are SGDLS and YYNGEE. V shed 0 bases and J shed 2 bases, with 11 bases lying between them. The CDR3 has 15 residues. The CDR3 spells CASSVEPRDNTEAFF. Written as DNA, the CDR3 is TGTGCCAGCAGCGTAGAACCTCGGGACAACACTGAAGCTTTCTTT.

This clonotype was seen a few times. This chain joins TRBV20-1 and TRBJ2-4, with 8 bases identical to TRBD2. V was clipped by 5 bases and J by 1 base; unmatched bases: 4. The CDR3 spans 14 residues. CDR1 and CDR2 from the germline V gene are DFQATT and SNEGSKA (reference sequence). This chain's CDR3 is CSALLAEAKNIQYF. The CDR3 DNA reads TGCAGTGCTCTACTAGCGGAGGCCAAAAACATTCAGTACTTC.